This T cell receptor (beta chain) comes out of a study of T cells in narcolepsy (dated by TCRdb to 2017 to 2018). Concerning the study at large: Patients with narcolepsy type 1 or type 2 (NT1, NT2) and healthy control donors were enrolled in the study. The study sought autoreactive T cells targeting hypocretin neuron self-antigens (hypocretin, TRIB2) in narcolepsy patients, using TCR Vbeta sequencing to track clonotypes in blood and CSF.

Note on this clone: This clone's antigen is unknown. Within one base of it there is no much larger clone, and no base qualities were kept.

Including the terminal cysteine and phenylalanine, the CDR3 comprises 17 residues. CDR3 DNA only is kept here, 51 bases in frame from base 1. Looking up the germline V gene yields CDR1 SQVTM and CDR2 ANQGSEA. The germline V and J ends show losses of 7 bases and 2 bases respectively, and no gene match explains 14 bases of the junction. The study at large found these results: In plots comparing CSF and blood CD4+ T cell clonotypes from the same patient, HCRT-specific and TRIB2-specific autoreactive clonotypes were highlighted. No sequences matching autoreactive T cell clones were present in some of the blood memory CD4+ repertoires from patients and controls. Numbers of sequenced blood memory CD4+ clonotypes were comparable, with averages of approximately 40,000 in patients and around 30,000 in controls. According to the report, autoreactive clonotypes were detected serially in the blood of the same patients and of different patients, but not in healthy controls.

Libraries were prepared through the immunoSEQ multiplex PCR assay. This immuneACCESS table, as held by TCRdb, lists in-frame sequences with V and J called but not all clones. Of the missing ones, under half trace to an unresolved V gene in checked studies; the others have no known cause. This sample holds 30,000 to 35,000 clones; 75% to 90% were observed only once. The ten largest clones represent about 1% of the sample. Memory CD4+ T cells were sorted ex vivo from peripheral blood of narcolepsy patients and healthy controls for TCR Vbeta sequencing. The sequence was collected from a human donor in good health. This chain is built from TRBV29-1 and TRBJ2-3; a stretch of 11 junction bases matches TRBD1. Sequencing input: memory (CD45RA-) CD4+ T cells from blood. The cell subset or site label on this specimen signifies: memory T cells sorted ex vivo from peripheral blood. CDR3 protein: CSARSRTGGFSTDTQYF. The DNA is TGCAGCGCCCGATCCCGGACAGGGGGCTTTTCCACAGATACGCAGTATTTT.